One sample yielded the 18 T cell receptor beta chains listed below, sequenced in a study of OX40 agonist ivuxolimab in advanced cancers. Method: immunoSEQ multiplex PCR; TCRdb's copy keeps in-frame clones and lacks some. The table shows about 94,000 clones, with roughly 94% occurring only once. Sequenced material: CD4+ or CD8+ T cells sorted from blood, taken in a trial of the OX40 agonist ivuxolimab. The receptors originated from an adult with an advanced solid tumor such as melanoma, head and neck, liver or kidney cancer.

The rearrangement joins TRBV25-1 to TRBJ2-7; D uncertain. Germline V gene sequence: CDR1 MGHDK, CDR2 SYGVNS. CDR3 length: 12 residues. Deletions cut 0 bases from V and 9 bases from J, with 9 bases between. CDR3 in amino acids: CASSEYSGVQYF. The CDR3 DNA follows: TGTGCCAGCAGTGAATATAGTGGTGTGCAGTACTTC.

The CDR3 here is CASSSAYTDTQYF. The CDR3 DNA reads as TGTGCCAGCAGCTCGGCATACACAGATACGCAGTATTTT. This rearrangement joins TRBV11-2 to TRBJ2-3; D is ambiguous. CDR1 and CDR2 from the germline V gene are SGHAT and FQNNGV. Trimming removed 4 bases at V and 2 bases at J, with 7 bases between. The CDR3 is made up of 13 amino acids.

The V and J genes are TRBV7-8 and TRBJ2-7; 7 bases line up with TRBD1. CDR1 is SGHVS, CDR2 FQNEAQ, per germline. This CDR3 region has 14 residues. The V and J ends lost 5 bases and 2 bases, in that order; junction bases with no gene match: 6. The CDR3 loop is CASSIGQAAYEQYF. The CDR3 DNA sequence: TGTGCCAGCAGCATCGGACAGGCCGCCTACGAGCAGTACTTC.

This chain uses TRBV7-9 with TRBJ1-2; D might be TRBD1 (5 bases). The germline gives CDR1 SEHNR, CDR2 FQNEAQ (reference sequence). The CDR3 totals 11 residues. The CDR3 bases are TGTTTTTGGGGGAGAGACTATGGCTACACCTTC. This codes for CFWGRDYGYTF.

The chain couples TRBV7-2 to TRBJ2-3, with D hard to call. With 6 bases removed from V and 4 bases from J, the gap between germline ends came to 14 bases. Per the germline V gene, CDR1 is SGHTA and CDR2 is FQGNSA. The CDR3 covers 14 residues. CDR3 bases: TGTGCCAGCAGGCGTCACGACTTCCCAGATACGCAGTATTTT. It specifies CASRRHDFPDTQYF.

The chain employs TRBV7-9 and TRBJ1-1; D is ambiguous. Germline CDR1 SEHNR, CDR2 FQNEAQ (reference sequence). The CDR3 sequence is 14 residues long. Trimming left V 1 base short and J 1 base short, with 7 bases between. CDR3 residues: CASSLGYGNTEAFF. The DNA of the CDR3 is TGTGCCAGCAGCTTAGGGTATGGGAACACTGAAGCTTTCTTT.

CDR3 amino acids: CASSPRTGQNYGYTF. The DNA of the CDR3 is TGCGCCAGCAGCCCAAGGACAGGTCAAAACTATGGCTACACCTTC. The rearrangement joins TRBV5-1 to TRBJ1-2; 7 nucleotides align to TRBD1. V shed 4 bases, J shed 2 bases, and the junction held 8 bases outside the gene matches. The CDR3 loop spans 15 amino acids. Germline V gene data show CDR1 as SGHRS and CDR2 as YFSETQ.

The chain recombines TRBV2 with TRBJ2-3, with D possibly matching TRBD2 (7 bases). V was trimmed by 9 bases and J by 3 bases, leaving 13 bases between them. The CDR3 covers 13 residues. From germline, CDR1 is SNHLY and CDR2 FYNNEI. Written as DNA, the CDR3 is TGTGCCAGAGTGAGGGGGGGGACAGATACGCAGTATTTT. Translation gives CARVRGGTDTQYF.

The V call is TRBV28, the J call TRBJ1-2; no definite D call. Germline CDR1 reads MDHEN; CDR2 reads SYDVKM. The V and J ends lost 6 bases and 5 bases respectively, with 10 bases between them. This CDR3 has 12 residues. CDR3 coding DNA: TGTGCCAGCAGCCTCCTTTTGTATGGCTACACCTTC. Translating gives CASSLLLYGYTF.

This sequence joins TRBV28 and TRBJ2-2; D might be TRBD1 or TRBD2, each matching 6 bases. The CDR3 runs to 15 residues. From germline, CDR1 is MDHEN and CDR2 SYDVKM. The ends were cut back, 2 bases at V and 4 bases at J, with 11 bases in the middle. Here the CDR3 reads CASSLRGAGTGELFF. CDR3 nucleotides: TGTGCCAGCAGTTTAAGGGGGGCAGGCACCGGGGAGCTGTTTTTT.

The chain recombines TRBV19 with TRBJ1-5; tentative D call: TRBD1 (5 bases). Germline V CDR1 and CDR2: LNHDA, SQIVND (reference sequence). The CDR3 runs to 13 residues. Between the trimmed V and J ends, which lost 5 bases and 3 bases, there was a span of 8 bases. The CDR3, as DNA: TGTGCCAGTAGTCCGGGACTCAATCAGCCCCAGCATTTT. Translation gives CASSPGLNQPQHF.

The rearrangement joins TRBV19 to TRBJ2-7; D uncertain. Germline-derived CDR1 and CDR2 are LNHDA and SQIVND (reference sequence). This CDR3 is 12 amino acids long. The V end lost 3 bases, the J end lost 1 base, and 4 bases lay between the germline ends. CDR3 region: CASSMGSYEQYF. The CDR3 DNA follows: TGTGCCAGTAGTATGGGGTCCTACGAGCAGTACTTC.

The J gene is TRBJ2-7, the V gene TRBV28; 7 bases are a match to TRBD1. Trimming took 4 bases from V and 6 from J; bases not matched to a gene: 9. Germline V gives CDR1 MDHEN, CDR2 SYDVKM. The CDR3 sequence is 14 residues long. CDR3 coding DNA: TGTGCCAGCAGTTCGGACAGGCCGGACGGCGAGCAGTACTTC. This codes for CASSSDRPDGEQYF.

The gene calls are TRBV7-6 and TRBJ1-1; D is unresolved. Between the trimmed V and J ends, which lost 4 bases and 6 bases, there was a span of 12 bases. The length of the CDR3 is 13 residues. In germline, CDR1 is SGHVS, CDR2 FNYEAQ. This chain's CDR3 is CASSSNRAAEAFF. The CDR3 nucleotides are TGTGCCAGCAGCTCGAACCGGGCCGCTGAAGCTTTCTTT.

This clone has a single count. The chain is built from TRBV7-8 and TRBJ2-1; D remains unclear. The germline V gene has CDR1 SGHVS and CDR2 FQNEAQ. The CDR3 totals 16 residues. V was trimmed by 4 bases and J by 0 bases, leaving 13 bases between them. The CDR3 bases are TGTGCCAGCAGCTCGGTGGGCGCTAGCTCCTACAATGAGCAGTTCTTC. Protein product: CASSSVGASSYNEQFF.

This chain joins TRBV7-9 and TRBJ2-3; 11 nucleotides match TRBD2. V was pared by 3 bases and J by 9 bases, with 17 bases of the junction left unmatched. CDR1 and CDR2 (germline): SEHNR, FQNEAQ (reference sequence). The CDR3 spans 18 residues. This chain's CDR3 is CASSLGQLAGAAGDTQYF. CDR3 sequence (DNA): TGTGCCAGCAGCTTGGGGCAACTAGCGGGGGCCGCCGGGGACACGCAGTATTTT.

This sequence joins TRBV21-1 and TRBJ1-5; the D call TRBD1 from the table was never checked on the DNA. TRBV21-1 is annotated as a pseudogene. The CDR3 loop spans 19 amino acids. The CDR3 DNA reads as TGTGCCAGCAGCAAAGGGGCGGACAGGGGAAATTATAGCAATCAGCCCCAGCATTTT. It encodes CASSKGADRGNYSNQPQHF.

The chain is built from TRBV6-5 and TRBJ2-3, with D perhaps matching TRBD1 (6 bases). The CDR3 is 16 residues long. Germline V lookup: CDR1 MNHEY, CDR2 SVGAGI. V was pared by 4 bases and J by 2 bases, with 16 bases between. Here the CDR3 reads CASSLAAPGVTDTQYF. CDR3 DNA: TGTGCCAGCAGTTTGGCAGCCCCAGGGGTCACAGATACGCAGTATTTT.